This TCR beta chain was sequenced during a study of CD8 T cells in ankylosing spondylitis. Points from the study as a whole: Reports say disease-linked clones showed up significantly more in matched ankylosing spondylitis synovial fluid. The study identified a TCR beta motif of several highly homologous variants that appeared characteristic of ankylosing spondylitis blood. In the blood and synovial fluid of reactive arthritis, some motif variants had been previously reported.

Germline loops: CDR1 ENHRY, CDR2 SYGVKD. The CDR3 loop spans 12 amino acids. V gave up 4 bases and J gave up 0 bases, with 2 bases separating them. Quantitative molecular-barcoded 5'-RACE generated the TCR beta libraries. TCRdb processed the 5' RACE reads anew with MiXCR; each CDR3 protein has one entry. Of roughly 260,000 distinct CDR3 sequences detected, over 15% appear once; the ten largest clones hold roughly 7.3%. This clonotype was recorded a few times. Its cognate antigen is unknown. The clonotype was recovered from a male donor with ankylosing spondylitis or in good health (not recorded which). Sequences were obtained from blood, either unsorted or a sorted T cell fraction (not recorded which). This chain connects TRBV10-3 to TRBJ2-3; D is unclear. CDR3 residues: CAISVSTDTQYF. CDR3 DNA sequence: TGTGCCATCAGTGTCAGCACAGATACGCAGTATTTT.